The rows below give T cell receptor beta chains drawn from one sample of a study of identifying expanded T cells in peripheral blood. Here immunoSEQ multiplex PCR was the method, and the copy in TCRdb shows in-frame clones only, minus some. The sample holds fewer than 130,000 clones, around nine tenths seen once. The sample consisted of blood. Receptors were obtained from a person aged 18 to 75 in good health. Each CDR3 is given with its conserved first and last residue. D genes are given only for firm matches. Only part of the rows carry a size: once, few, many, or a class if the clone is expanded.

>-|-|TRBJ2-1|TRBV11-2
CASSFREAGNEQFF
TGTGCCAGCAGCTTCCGTGAAGCGGGCAATGAGCAGTTCTTC
>-|-|TRBJ2-5|TRBV7-7
CASSPAFSGETQYF
TGTGCCAGCAGCCCAGCTTTCAGTGGGGAGACCCAGTACTTC
>-|-|TRBJ2-5|TRBV7-2
CATRRDSTQETQYF
TGTGCCACCCGGAGGGACAGCACCCAAGAGACCCAGTACTTC
>-|-|TRBJ1-6|TRBV6-6
CASSSRDTLHF
TGTGCCAGCAGTTCCCGGGACACCCTCCACTTT
>-|-|TRBJ2-5|TRBV6-5
CASTPTGLHPGTQYF
TGTGCCAGCACCCCGACGGGACTCCATCCAGGGACCCAGTACTTC
>-|-|TRBJ1-1|TRBV5-1
CASSLYPGHMNTEAFF
TGCGCCAGCAGCTTGTACCCGGGACATATGAACACTGAAGCTTTCTTT
>-|few|TRBJ1-2|TRBV6-6
CASSYQLYGYTF
TGTGCCAGCAGTTACCAGTTGTATGGCTACACCTTC
>-|-|TRBJ1-6|TRBV4-2
CASSPSNGQYNSPLHF
TGTGCCAGCAGCCCTTCCAACGGACAGTATAATTCACCCCTCCACTTT
>TRBD1|-|TRBJ1-2|TRBV6-1
CASSPRPTGGEGYTF
TGTGCCAGCAGTCCAAGACCTACAGGGGGCGAGGGCTACACCTTC
>-|-|TRBJ2-3|TRBV7-7
CASSLDPLPRWNTQYF
TGTGCCAGCAGCTTAGACCCACTCCCCCGCTGGAATACGCAGTATTTT
>-|few|TRBJ2-1|TRBV27
CASSYRGGRVYNEQFF
TGTGCCAGCAGTTACAGGGGGGGACGAGTATACAATGAGCAGTTCTTC
>-|-|TRBJ2-7|TRBV6-5
CASSYNLMAYEQYF
TGTGCCAGCAGTTACAACCTAATGGCCTACGAGCAGTACTTC
>-|-|TRBJ2-2|TRBV11-2
CASSPPDSGELFF
TGTGCCAGCAGCCCCCCGGACAGCGGGGAGCTGTTTTTT
>TRBD1|-|TRBJ1-5|TRBV28
CASSAPTGVAQPQHF
TGTGCCAGCAGTGCCCCGACAGGGGTTGCTCAGCCCCAGCATTTT
>-|-|TRBJ1-2|TRBV28
CASSTYAASYYGYTF
TGTGCCAGCAGCACCTACGCCGCGAGCTACTATGGCTACACCTTC
>-|-|TRBJ2-1|TRBV5-1
CASSPDLPAYNEQFF
TGCGCCAGCAGCCCCGATCTACCGGCGTACAATGAGCAGTTCTTC
>-|-|TRBJ1-1|TRBV5-1
CASSMTGNTEAFF
TGCGCCAGCAGCATGACAGGGAACACTGAAGCTTTCTTT
>-|few|TRBJ2-7|TRBV15
CATSRDAWDEQYF
TGTGCCACCAGCAGAGATGCTTGGGACGAGCAGTACTTC
>-|-|TRBJ2-7|TRBV11-2
CASTKFRAYEQYF
TGTGCCAGCACCAAATTCAGGGCCTACGAGCAGTACTTC
>TRBD1|-|TRBJ1-1|TRBV6-5
CASSTTGGEAFF
TGTGCCAGCAGTACAACAGGGGGTGAAGCTTTCTTT
>TRBD1|-|TRBJ1-2|TRBV27
CASSLWAGGLGYTF
TGTGCCAGCAGTTTATGGGCAGGGGGGCTTGGCTACACCTTC
>TRBD2|-|TRBJ2-2|TRBV6-6
CASSYREAGELFF
TGTGCCAGCAGTTACCGGGAGGCCGGGGAGCTGTTTTTT
>-|-|TRBJ1-5|TRBV30
CAWSTGFSNQPQHF
TGTGCCTGGAGTACAGGGTTTAGCAATCAGCCCCAGCATTTT
>-|-|TRBJ1-2|TRBV28
CASSLGGGQSNYGYTF
TGTGCCAGCAGTTTAGGAGGAGGACAGTCTAACTATGGCTACACCTTC
>-|-|TRBJ2-7|TRBV6-5
CASSSGANYEQYF
TGTGCCAGCAGTTCGGGGGCCAACTACGAGCAGTACTTC
>-|-|TRBJ1-4|TRBV6-6
CASSFRQLATNEKLFF
TGTGCCAGCAGTTTTAGACAGCTAGCAACTAATGAAAAACTGTTTTTT
>TRBD2|-|TRBJ2-5|TRBV6-1
CASSGLAGNQETQYF
TGTGCCAGCAGTGGCCTAGCGGGGAACCAAGAGACCCAGTACTTC
>-|-|TRBJ2-4|TRBV6-5
CASRDRQKAKNIQYF
TGTGCCAGCAGGGATCGTCAGAAAGCCAAAAACATTCAGTACTTC
>TRBD1|-|TRBJ2-7|TRBV7-2
CASSSVGTGEYEQYF
TGTGCCAGCAGCTCAGTGGGGACAGGGGAGTACGAGCAGTACTTC
>-|-|TRBJ2-1|TRBV4-1
CASSQARDGEQFF
TGCGCCAGCAGCCAAGCAAGGGACGGTGAGCAGTTCTTC
>-|-|TRBJ2-1|TRBV7-7
CASSPPRGTVQFF
TGTGCCAGCAGCCCCCCGAGAGGGACGGTGCAGTTCTTC
>-|-|TRBJ2-2|TRBV6-6
CASSYSTPTGELFF
TGTGCCAGCAGTTACTCCACCCCGACCGGGGAGCTGTTTTTT
>-|-|TRBJ1-1|TRBV25-1
CASRRSGISEAFF
TGTGCCAGCAGGAGATCAGGGATTTCTGAAGCTTTCTTT
>-|-|TRBJ2-7|TRBV5-6
CASSLPGYEQYF
TGTGCCAGCAGCTTGCCCGGCTACGAGCAGTACTTC
>-|few|TRBJ1-4|TRBV5-1
CASSLEAGTTNEKLFF
TGCGCCAGCAGCTTGGAGGCAGGGACAACTAATGAAAAACTGTTTTTT
>-|-|TRBJ2-3|TRBV6-1
CASTTQGSGYTQYF
TGTGCCAGCACTACACAGGGAAGTGGGTATACGCAGTATTTT
>-|-|TRBJ2-3|TRBV7-2
CASSFRDGSTDTQYF
TGTGCCAGCAGCTTCCGGGACGGTAGCACAGATACGCAGTATTTT
>-|-|TRBJ2-5|TRBV13
CASSLRPRKETQYF
TGTGCCAGCAGCTTACGTCCGAGGAAAGAGACCCAGTACTTC
>-|-|TRBJ2-7|TRBV4-3
CASSQEWRDRAHEQYF
TGCGCCAGCAGCCAAGAATGGAGGGACAGAGCCCACGAGCAGTACTTC
>-|-|TRBJ2-3|TRBV9
CASSSSPYSDTQYF
TGTGCCAGCAGCTCAAGTCCGTATTCAGATACGCAGTATTTT
>-|-|TRBJ1-2|TRBV7-9
CASSSSVVVGGYTF
TGTGCCAGCAGCTCTAGTGTAGTCGTGGGCGGCTACACCTTC
>-|-|TRBJ2-1|TRBV28
CASSLRNRDFPLLF
TGTGCCAGCAGTTTACGGAACCGGGACTTCCCTTTACTCTTC
>-|-|TRBJ2-7|TRBV2
CASSVGGSYYEQYF
TGTGCCAGCTCTGTTGGGGGGTCCTACTACGAGCAGTACTTC
>TRBD1|-|TRBJ1-1|TRBV19
CASISNLGQASEAFF
TGTGCCAGTATTTCCAATCTGGGACAGGCTAGTGAAGCTTTCTTT
>TRBD1|-|TRBJ2-7|TRBV5-4
CASSLPQGIVNEQYF
TGTGCCAGCAGCTTGCCACAGGGGATTGTGAACGAGCAGTACTTC
>-|-|TRBJ1-1|TRBV14
CASSQEGGGIQRTEAFF
TGTGCCAGCAGCCAAGAAGGAGGGGGTATCCAAAGGACTGAAGCTTTCTTT
>-|-|TRBJ2-5|TRBV5-4
CASSQQGSQETQYF
TGTGCCAGCAGCCAGCAGGGATCCCAAGAGACCCAGTACTTC
>-|-|TRBJ1-3|TRBV5-6
CASSLGTGNTIYF
TGTGCCAGCAGCTTGGGGACTGGAAACACCATATATTTT
>-|once|TRBJ2-7|TRBV29-1
CSVEDYIGQYF
TGCAGCGTTGAAGATTACATCGGGCAGTACTTC
>-|-|TRBJ2-4|TRBV4-1
CASSQELMPNIQYF
TGCGCCAGCAGCCAAGAATTGATGCCAAACATTCAGTACTTC
>-|-|TRBJ2-1|TRBV10-3
CAIGDGAGLGNEQFF
TGTGCCATCGGGGATGGGGCGGGCCTCGGCAATGAGCAGTTCTTC
>-|few|TRBJ1-4|TRBV18
CASSPPIGARTEKLFF
TGTGCCAGCTCACCACCCATCGGGGCGCGAACTGAAAAACTGTTTTTT
>-|-|TRBJ2-3|TRBV4-3
CASSYNFPSTDTQYF
TGCGCCAGCAGTTACAACTTCCCTAGCACAGATACGCAGTATTTT